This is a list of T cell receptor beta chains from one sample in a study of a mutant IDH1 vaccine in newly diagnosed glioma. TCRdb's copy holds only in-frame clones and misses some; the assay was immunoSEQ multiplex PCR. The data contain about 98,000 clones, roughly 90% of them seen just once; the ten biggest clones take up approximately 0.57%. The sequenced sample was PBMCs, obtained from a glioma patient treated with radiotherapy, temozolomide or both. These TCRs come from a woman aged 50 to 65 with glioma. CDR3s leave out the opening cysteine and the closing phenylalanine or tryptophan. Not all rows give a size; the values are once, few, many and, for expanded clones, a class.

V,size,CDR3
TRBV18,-,ASSADRPSPRYEQY
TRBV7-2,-,ASSLGLFYEQY
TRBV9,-,ASSRSGGARGYT
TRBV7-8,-,ASSLYRGRVAKETQY
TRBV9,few,ASSVAPNTEAF
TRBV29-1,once,SVTGTASTDTQY
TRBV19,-,APRPTANIYGYT
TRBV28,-,ASSLLGDDYEQY
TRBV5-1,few,ASSLDGQGLEQY
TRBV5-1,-,ASSLGPGTGSVANEKLF
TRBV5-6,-,ASSTSGRLF
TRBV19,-,ASSISAGSPYGYT
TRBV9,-,ASSPGLRNEQF
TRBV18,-,ASSPPLGGGDEQF
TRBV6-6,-,ASSYSSGRNQPQH
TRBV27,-,ASSFRDMNTEAF
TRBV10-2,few,ASSRGTITEAF
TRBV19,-,ASTVGLLTDTQY
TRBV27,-,ASSRNTGELF
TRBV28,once,ASSLTGGTGELF
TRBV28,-,ASSLPWTGGGYT
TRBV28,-,ALSGGTYNEQF
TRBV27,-,ASSWDREGNTIY
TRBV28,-,ASSSWTGPNTEAF
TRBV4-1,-,ASSLRTSGSLDEQF
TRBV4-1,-,ASSLGITGWETQY
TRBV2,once,ASSEAPGRLNEQF
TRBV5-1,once,ASSFLGGYEQY
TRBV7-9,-,ASSPVPTNEKLF
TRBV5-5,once,ASSLGDNYGYT
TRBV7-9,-,ASSLRVSGTEKLF
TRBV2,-,ASSANSPLH
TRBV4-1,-,ASSQVLGIGFSYEQY
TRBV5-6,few,ASSSGTASYNEQF
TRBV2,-,ASSEGRAGVNNEQF
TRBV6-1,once,ASSAHNFYEQY
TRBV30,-,AWSRQRNTEAF
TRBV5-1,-,ASSPLRSSNEKLF
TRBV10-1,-,ASSGRAGGVNEQF
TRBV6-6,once,ASRVVSGTLTYEQY
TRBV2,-,AIVQGSLSGANVLT
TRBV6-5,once,ASNPTRRGETQY
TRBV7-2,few,ASSLNWGPQPQH
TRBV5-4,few,ASSLGGTGENTIY
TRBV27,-,ASSEAGITYEQY
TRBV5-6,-,ASSLGTSSYNEQF